A selection of T cell receptor beta chains follows, all from one sample in a study of T cell repertoires in cytomegalovirus infection. MiXCR, applied by TCRdb to the reads, yields one record per CDR3 protein. The table records 900,000 to 950,000 distinct CDR3 sequences, approximately 33% of them present only once. These receptors' targets are unknown. The input for sequencing was cultured CD8+ T cells from PBMCs, taken from culture after CMV antigen stimulation. These receptors were collected from a human donor in good health (CMV status not recorded). Some clones in this sample may be carry-over from other donors' samples. CDR3s include the opening cysteine and the closing phenylalanine or tryptophan. A D gene is named only where the DNA matches it firmly. Expanded clones get a size class; other rows say once, few or many, or leave the size out.

clone size: .
J gene: TRBJ2-2
D gene: .
V gene: TRBV5-1
CDR3 DNA: TGCGCCAGCAGCCCCTGGGCAGCGAACACCGGGGAGCTGTTTTTT
CDR3 protein: CASSPWAANTGELFF

clone size: few
J gene: TRBJ2-7
D gene: .
V gene: TRBV29-1
CDR3 DNA: TGCAGCGTTGAAATCGAGGACGGTACGGCCTACGAGCAGTACTTC
CDR3 protein: CSVEIEDGTAYEQYF

clone size: few
J gene: TRBJ1-2
D gene: .
V gene: TRBV27
CDR3 DNA: TGTGCCAGCAGAGACGGGGGAGGAGACTATGGCTACACCTTC
CDR3 protein: CASRDGGGDYGYTF

clone size: few
J gene: TRBJ1-5
D gene: .
V gene: TRBV10-1
CDR3 DNA: TGCGCCAGCAGTGAGCCCCCCGGGGAGGGGCCTGACTATAGCAATCAGCCCCAGCATTTT
CDR3 protein: CASSEPPGEGPDYSNQPQHF

clone size: many
J gene: TRBJ1-2
D gene: TRBD1
V gene: TRBV27
CDR3 DNA: TGTGCCAGCAGTTCAGGGGGGCTCTATGGCTACACCTTC
CDR3 protein: CASSSGGLYGYTF

clone size: many
J gene: TRBJ2-7
D gene: TRBD2
V gene: TRBV7-2
CDR3 DNA: TGTGCCAGCAGCTTGTCGGCGGGGGGGCCCAACGAGCAGTACTTC
CDR3 protein: CASSLSAGGPNEQYF

clone size: .
J gene: TRBJ1-2
D gene: .
V gene: TRBV4-1
CDR3 DNA: TGCGCCAGCAGCCAAGATCCACGGCTTGATGGCTACACCTTC
CDR3 protein: CASSQDPRLDGYTF

clone size: few
J gene: TRBJ1-1
D gene: .
V gene: TRBV7-6
CDR3 DNA: TGTGCCAGCAGCTCTTACTCGGGGGCTGAAGCTTTCTTT
CDR3 protein: CASSSYSGAEAFF

clone size: few
J gene: TRBJ2-5
D gene: .
V gene: TRBV5-5
CDR3 DNA: TGTGCCAGCAGCTCCGGGACAAATATCTTCCAAGAGACCCAGTACTTC
CDR3 protein: CASSSGTNIFQETQYF

clone size: many
J gene: TRBJ2-4
D gene: .
V gene: TRBV12-3/TRBV12-4
CDR3 DNA: TGTGCCAGCAGTTTAGGGGGCCCCAAAAACATTCAGTACTTC
CDR3 protein: CASSLGGPKNIQYF

clone size: .
J gene: TRBJ1-1
D gene: .
V gene: TRBV7-6
CDR3 DNA: TGTGCCAGCAGCTTAGATGGGGCTCTAGGGGCTTTCTTT
CDR3 protein: CASSLDGALGAFF

clone size: few
J gene: TRBJ2-3
D gene: .
V gene: TRBV12-3/TRBV12-4
CDR3 DNA: TGTGCCAGCAGTCGGATAGGAGATACGCAGTATTTT
CDR3 protein: CASSRIGDTQYF

clone size: .
J gene: TRBJ2-1
D gene: .
V gene: TRBV9
CDR3 DNA: TGTGCCAGCAGCGTAGGTACAGGGAGGTACAATGAGCAGTTCTTC
CDR3 protein: CASSVGTGRYNEQFF

clone size: .
J gene: TRBJ2-2
D gene: TRBD1
V gene: TRBV4-3
CDR3 DNA: TGCGCCAGCAGCCCGGACAGGGGGGTCGGGGAGCTGTTTTTT
CDR3 protein: CASSPDRGVGELFF

clone size: .
J gene: TRBJ2-1
D gene: .
V gene: TRBV7-9
CDR3 DNA: TGTGCCAGCAGCTCCCCCGGCCTCGAGGGCTATGAGCAGTTCTTC
CDR3 protein: CASSSPGLEGYEQFF

clone size: .
J gene: TRBJ1-1
D gene: .
V gene: TRBV19
CDR3 DNA: TGTGCCAGTAGTATCTCCCGGGGGATGAACACTGAAGCTTTCTTT
CDR3 protein: CASSISRGMNTEAFF

clone size: .
J gene: TRBJ2-5
D gene: .
V gene: TRBV9
CDR3 DNA: TGTGCCAGCACCCCGGTAGACAGTCAAGTGACCCAGTACTTC
CDR3 protein: CASTPVDSQVTQYF

clone size: .
J gene: TRBJ2-3
D gene: .
V gene: TRBV27
CDR3 DNA: TGTGCCAGCAGTTTTTCCCGGTTGGATACGCAGTATTTT
CDR3 protein: CASSFSRLDTQYF

clone size: .
J gene: TRBJ1-1
D gene: .
V gene: TRBV29-1
CDR3 DNA: TGCTGCGTTGAAGGGCAGACGCTAAACACTGAAGCTTTCTTT
CDR3 protein: CCVEGQTLNTEAFF

clone size: few
J gene: TRBJ2-1
D gene: TRBD2
V gene: TRBV7-6
CDR3 DNA: TGTGCCAGCAGCTCGCCGACTAGCGGGGGGTATAATGAGCAGTTCTTC
CDR3 protein: CASSSPTSGGYNEQFF

clone size: once
J gene: TRBJ2-7
D gene: TRBD1
V gene: TRBV27
CDR3 DNA: TGTGCCAGCAGCCTCCGGGACAGGGGTAGAGACGAGCAGTACTTC
CDR3 protein: CASSLRDRGRDEQYF

clone size: .
J gene: TRBJ1-5
D gene: .
V gene: TRBV27
CDR3 DNA: TGTGCCAGCAGTCACCTTCCTTTCGGACAGCTTCGGGGAGGGGGCAATCAGCCCCAGCATTTT
CDR3 protein: CASSHLPFGQLRGGGNQPQHF

clone size: .
J gene: TRBJ2-7
D gene: .
V gene: TRBV12-3/TRBV12-4
CDR3 DNA: TGTGCCAGCAGTTTAGAGGGGCTAGTCTCCTACGAGCAGTACTTC
CDR3 protein: CASSLEGLVSYEQYF

clone size: few
J gene: TRBJ2-2
D gene: .
V gene: TRBV5-4
CDR3 DNA: TGTGCCAGCAGCTTGCCTAGCGAGAGCACCGGGGAGCTGTTTTTT
CDR3 protein: CASSLPSESTGELFF

clone size: .
J gene: TRBJ2-5
D gene: TRBD1
V gene: TRBV6-2/TRBV6-3
CDR3 DNA: TGTGCCAGCAGTTCACTCCGACAGGGTAAAAAAGAGACCCAGTACTTC
CDR3 protein: CASSSLRQGKKETQYF

clone size: many
J gene: TRBJ2-1
D gene: TRBD2
V gene: TRBV7-9
CDR3 DNA: TGTGCCAGCAGCACCTCGACTAGCGGGGCAGCCTACAATGAGCAGTTCTTC
CDR3 protein: CASSTSTSGAAYNEQFF

clone size: .
J gene: TRBJ2-7
D gene: .
V gene: TRBV27
CDR3 DNA: TGTGCCAGCAGTTTAATGGGCCTCGAGGCCTACGAGCAGTACTTC
CDR3 protein: CASSLMGLEAYEQYF

clone size: few
J gene: TRBJ1-4
D gene: .
V gene: TRBV12-5
CDR3 DNA: TGTGCTAGTGGTCGGCGAGGAACTAATGAAAAACTGTTTTTT
CDR3 protein: CASGRRGTNEKLFF

clone size: .
J gene: TRBJ2-3
D gene: .
V gene: TRBV12-3/TRBV12-4
CDR3 DNA: TGTGCCAGCAGCCCAACCGAGGGGGGTTTAACAGATACGCAGTATTTT
CDR3 protein: CASSPTEGGLTDTQYF

clone size: .
J gene: TRBJ1-6
D gene: .
V gene: TRBV6-2/TRBV6-3
CDR3 DNA: TGTGCCAGCAGTTCTCCACGGGGGAAGGAATCACCCCTCCACTTT
CDR3 protein: CASSSPRGKESPLHF

clone size: many
J gene: TRBJ2-5
D gene: .
V gene: TRBV7-2
CDR3 DNA: TGTGCCAGCAGCACGTCCGGGGCCGGCGTGGAGACCCAGTACTTC
CDR3 protein: CASSTSGAGVETQYF

clone size: few
J gene: TRBJ1-1
D gene: .
V gene: TRBV7-2
CDR3 DNA: TGTGCCAGCAGGCCGACAGTCATGAACACTGAAGCTTTCTTT
CDR3 protein: CASRPTVMNTEAFF

clone size: .
J gene: TRBJ2-1
D gene: .
V gene: TRBV20-1
CDR3 DNA: TGCAGTGCTAGTAAAGGAGAAGAGTACCTGAGCTCCTACAATGAGCAGTTCTTC
CDR3 protein: CSASKGEEYLSSYNEQFF

clone size: few
J gene: TRBJ1-5
D gene: .
V gene: TRBV12-3/TRBV12-4
CDR3 DNA: TGTGCCAGCACCAGGACCCTTGATAGCAATCAGCCCCAGCATTTT
CDR3 protein: CASTRTLDSNQPQHF

clone size: few
J gene: TRBJ2-3
D gene: .
V gene: TRBV5-4
CDR3 DNA: TGTGCCAGCAGCCGCCGGCAGGTCCGCACAGATACGCAGTATTTT
CDR3 protein: CASSRRQVRTDTQYF

clone size: .
J gene: TRBJ2-2
D gene: TRBD2
V gene: TRBV28
CDR3 DNA: TGTGCCAGCCTGCGGGGGTCTGGTCACCCTCAGAACACCGGGGAGCTGTTTTTT
CDR3 protein: CASLRGSGHPQNTGELFF

clone size: many
J gene: TRBJ2-2
D gene: TRBD1
V gene: TRBV11-3
CDR3 DNA: TGTGCCAGCAGTTCGGACAGGGCGAACACCGGGGAGCTGTTTTTT
CDR3 protein: CASSSDRANTGELFF

clone size: .
J gene: TRBJ1-6
D gene: .
V gene: TRBV20-1
CDR3 DNA: TGCAGTGCCCCCCGAGTTGAGGCCCTCCACTTT
CDR3 protein: CSAPRVEALHF

clone size: .
J gene: TRBJ1-1
D gene: .
V gene: TRBV6-1
CDR3 DNA: TGTGCCAGCACCATGACAGAGCTGAACACTGAAGCTTTCTTT
CDR3 protein: CASTMTELNTEAFF

clone size: .
J gene: TRBJ2-1
D gene: .
V gene: TRBV5-8
CDR3 DNA: TGTGTCAGTCAGGGGAATGAGCAGTTCTTC
CDR3 protein: CVSQGNEQFF

clone size: .
J gene: TRBJ1-5
D gene: TRBD1
V gene: TRBV7-6
CDR3 DNA: TGTGTCAGCAGCCTACACAGGGGGAGCGACAATCAGCCCCAGCATTTT
CDR3 protein: CVSSLHRGSDNQPQHF

clone size: .
J gene: TRBJ1-1
D gene: .
V gene: TRBV4-1
CDR3 DNA: TGCGCCAGCAGCCAAGAGGTTCCACAGGGTGTGATGGGCACTGAAGCTTTCTTT
CDR3 protein: CASSQEVPQGVMGTEAFF

clone size: .
J gene: TRBJ2-3
D gene: .
V gene: TRBV11-1
CDR3 DNA: TGTGCCAGCAGCTATCGGATCAGGGGTACAGATACGCAGTATTTT
CDR3 protein: CASSYRIRGTDTQYF

clone size: .
J gene: TRBJ1-4
D gene: .
V gene: TRBV7-6
CDR3 DNA: TGTGCCAGCAGCTTAACTGTCCGGGTTCTAACTAATGAAAAACTGTTTTTT
CDR3 protein: CASSLTVRVLTNEKLFF

clone size: many
J gene: TRBJ2-5
D gene: .
V gene: TRBV7-8
CDR3 DNA: TGTGCCAGCAGCTTAGGGACTCAAGAGACCCAGTACTTC
CDR3 protein: CASSLGTQETQYF

clone size: many
J gene: TRBJ2-2
D gene: TRBD1
V gene: TRBV7-8
CDR3 DNA: TGTGCCAGCAGCTCGGGACAGGGGGCGGTCGGGGAGCTGTTTTTT
CDR3 protein: CASSSGQGAVGELFF

clone size: once
J gene: TRBJ2-7
D gene: .
V gene: TRBV27
CDR3 DNA: TGTGCCAGCAGTTTAGGCTGGTCCTACGAGCAGTACTTC
CDR3 protein: CASSLGWSYEQYF

clone size: few
J gene: TRBJ1-1
D gene: .
V gene: TRBV2
CDR3 DNA: TGTGCCAGCGTCAGAAGAACTGAAGCTTTCTTT
CDR3 protein: CASVRRTEAFF

clone size: many
J gene: TRBJ2-1
D gene: TRBD2
V gene: TRBV7-3
CDR3 DNA: TGTGCCAGCAGCCTAACGGGACTAGCTTCCAATGAGCAGTTCTTC
CDR3 protein: CASSLTGLASNEQFF

clone size: .
J gene: TRBJ2-1
D gene: .
V gene: TRBV7-9
CDR3 DNA: TGTGCCATTTGGTGGGGGCCTAACGCGCAGTTCTTC
CDR3 protein: CAIWWGPNAQFF

clone size: .
J gene: TRBJ1-1
D gene: TRBD1
V gene: TRBV10-3
CDR3 DNA: TGTGCCATCAGTGTTACCGGGACAGGAGGGGACACTGAAGCTTTCTTT
CDR3 protein: CAISVTGTGGDTEAFF

clone size: many
J gene: TRBJ1-5
D gene: .
V gene: TRBV20-1
CDR3 DNA: TGCAGTGCTAGAGATCTAAAGGACAGCAATCAGCCCCAGCATTTT
CDR3 protein: CSARDLKDSNQPQHF